Presented here are 5 T cell receptor beta chains from one specimen sequenced in a study of blood T cell repertoires in COVID-19 (dated by TCRdb to between 2020 and 2021). Library prep was done by the immunoSEQ multiplex PCR assay. TCRdb re-hosts the immuneACCESS table, in-frame sequences only. Its copies lack some clones; in the studies checked, an unresolved V gene accounts for under half of them, and the cause for the rest is not known. Here the sample has 50,000 to 60,000 clones; about four fifths occur a single time. Of the sample, around 5.9% falls within the top ten clones. Sequencing was done on a sample of peripheral blood. These receptors were collected from a human donor in a cohort sampled during active or convalescent COVID-19.

This clone appeared a single time. This sequence joins TRBV4-3 and TRBJ2-2, with D perhaps matching TRBD2 (5 bases). Germline CDR1 and CDR2: LGHNA and YSLEER. The V gene lost 2 bases and the J gene lost 0 bases, with 13 bases spanning the gap. This CDR3 comprises 17 residues. The CDR3 here is CASSQPGYFANTGELFF. The CDR3 DNA reads TGCGCCAGCAGCCAACCGGGATATTTCGCGAACACCGGGGAGCTGTTTTTT.

The rearrangement links TRBV3-1 (or the pseudogene TRBV3-2) to TRBJ2-3; 9 positions agree with TRBD2. CDR1 is LGHDT and CDR2 is YNNKEL in the germline V gene (reference sequence). The V gene end was trimmed by 0 bases and the J gene end by 4 bases; junction bases not matched to a gene: 8. The CDR3 sequence is 17 residues long. In nucleotides, the CDR3 is TGTGCCAGCAGCCAAGATCGGGGCGGGGGGGCCGCAGATACGCAGTATTTT. Protein: CASSQDRGGGAADTQYF.

The chain uses TRBV5-1 and TRBJ2-1; 15 positions agree with TRBD2. Germline V CDR1 and CDR2: SGHRS, YFSETQ. This CDR3 is 16 amino acids long. V shed 4 bases and J 8 bases; nucleotides not matched to a gene: 7. DNA for the CDR3: TGCGCCAGCAGCGGAGAGGGGACTAGCGGGGGGTATGAGCAGTTCTTC. Encoded protein: CASSGEGTSGGYEQFF. The full variable domain, rest sourced from reference TRBV5-1 and TRBJ2-1, is KAGVTQTPRYLIKTRGQQVTLSCSPISGHRSVSWYQQTPGQGLQFLFEYFSETQRNKGNFPGRFSGRQFSNSRSEMNVSTLELGDSALYLCASSGEGTSGGYEQFFGPGTRLTVL.

CDR3 DNA sequence: TGTGCCTGGAGTACAGGGGGCGCGGAGACCCAGTACTTC. Encoded protein: CAWSTGGAETQYF. J is TRBJ2-5 and V is TRBV30; 9 bases map to TRBD1. The V and J ends lost 2 bases and 5 bases, in that order; junction bases with no gene match: 3. This CDR3 has 13 amino acids. CDR1 is GTSNPN, CDR2 SVGIG, per germline (reference sequence). Based on the CDR3 plus reference TRBV30 and TRBJ2-5, the full variable domain is SQTIHQWPATLVQPVGSPLSLECTVEGTSNPNLYWYRQAAGRGLQLLFYSVGIGQISSEVPQNLSASRPQDRQFILSSKKLLLSDSGFYLCAWSTGGAETQYFGPGTRLLVL.

This rearrangement joins TRBV5-6 to TRBJ2-1, with 13 nucleotides matching TRBD2. CDR1 is SGHDT, CDR2 YYEEEE, per germline. Trimming removed 4 bases from V and 5 bases from J; junction bases left unmatched: 3. The length of the CDR3 is 15 residues. The DNA of the CDR3 is TGTGCCAGCAGCGGTGGGACTAGCGGGAACAATGAGCAGTTCTTC. Translated: CASSGGTSGNNEQFF.